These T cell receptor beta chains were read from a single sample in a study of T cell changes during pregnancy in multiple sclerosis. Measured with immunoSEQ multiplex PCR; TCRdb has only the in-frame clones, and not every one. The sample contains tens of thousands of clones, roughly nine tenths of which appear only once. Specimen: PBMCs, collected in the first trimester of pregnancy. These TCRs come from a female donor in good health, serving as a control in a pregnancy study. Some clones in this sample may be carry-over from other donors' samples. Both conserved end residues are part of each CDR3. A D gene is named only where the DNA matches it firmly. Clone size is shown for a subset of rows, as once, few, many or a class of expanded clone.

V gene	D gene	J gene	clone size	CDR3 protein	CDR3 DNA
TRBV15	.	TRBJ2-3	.	CATSRARRRDTQYF	TGTGCCACCAGCAGAGCTCGCCGGCGGGATACGCAGTATTTT
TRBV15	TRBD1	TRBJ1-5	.	CATSREDRGPNQPQHF	TGTGCCACCAGCAGAGAGGACAGGGGCCCCAATCAGCCCCAGCATTTT
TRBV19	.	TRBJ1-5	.	CASSIDGGDQPQHF	TGTGCCAGTAGTATAGATGGGGGCGACCAGCCCCAGCATTTT
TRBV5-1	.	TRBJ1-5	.	CASSLPRGTSNQPQHF	TGCGCCAGCAGCTTACCCAGGGGAACTAGCAATCAGCCCCAGCATTTT
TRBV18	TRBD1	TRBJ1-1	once	CASSERDRGEAFF	TGTGCCAGCTCAGAAAGGGACAGGGGAGAAGCTTTCTTT
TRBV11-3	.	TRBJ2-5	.	CASSAGWRGQTQYF	TGTGCCAGCAGCGCCGGCTGGAGGGGGCAGACCCAGTACTTC
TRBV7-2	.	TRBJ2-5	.	CASSLAKLGGKETQYF	TGTGCCAGCAGCTTAGCGAAGCTAGGAGGGAAAGAGACCCAGTACTTC
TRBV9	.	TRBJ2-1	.	CASSGEDDEQFF	TGTGCCAGCAGCGGGGAGGACGATGAGCAGTTCTTC
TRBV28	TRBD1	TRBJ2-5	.	CASSSTGTGTGTQYF	TGTGCCAGCAGTTCCACCGGGACAGGGACGGGGACCCAGTACTTC
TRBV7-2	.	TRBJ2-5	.	CASSLGSGETQYF	TGTGCCAGCAGCTTAGGAAGCGGAGAGACCCAGTACTTC
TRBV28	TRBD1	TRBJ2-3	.	CASSLTGIRDTQYF	TGTGCCAGCAGCCTGACAGGGATAAGGGATACGCAGTATTTT
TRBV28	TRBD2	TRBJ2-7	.	CASSEAGGTPYEQYF	TGTGCCAGCAGTGAAGCGGGAGGAACTCCCTACGAGCAGTACTTC
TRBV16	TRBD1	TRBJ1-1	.	CASSLTGGTEAFF	TGTGCCAGCAGCCTTACAGGGGGCACTGAAGCTTTCTTT
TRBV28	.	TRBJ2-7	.	CASSSLLENYEQYF	TGTGCCAGCAGTTCCCTCCTAGAGAACTACGAGCAGTACTTC
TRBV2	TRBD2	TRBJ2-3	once	CASTQLAGPSTDTQYF	TGTGCCAGCACCCAGTTAGCGGGACCTAGCACAGATACGCAGTATTTT
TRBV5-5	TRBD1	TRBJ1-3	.	CASSLRQGNGNTIYF	TGTGCCAGCAGCTTGCGACAGGGGAATGGAAACACCATATATTTT
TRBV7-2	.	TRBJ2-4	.	CASSLPVGRGKNIQYF	TGTGCCAGCAGCTTACCGGTGGGTCGGGGAAAAAACATTCAGTACTTC
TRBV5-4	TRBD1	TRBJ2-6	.	CASSLGGRGHGANVLTF	TGTGCCAGCAGCTTGGGCGGCAGGGGGCATGGGGCCAACGTCCTGACTTTC
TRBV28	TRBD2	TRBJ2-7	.	CASSGTSAYEQYF	TGTGCCAGCAGTGGGACTAGTGCATACGAGCAGTACTTC
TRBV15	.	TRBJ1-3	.	CATSPTGSSGNTIYF	TGTGCCACCAGCCCAACAGGGAGCTCTGGAAACACCATATATTTT
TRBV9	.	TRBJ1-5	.	CASSVDSGRGQPQHF	TGTGCCAGCAGCGTTGATTCAGGGAGGGGTCAGCCCCAGCATTTT
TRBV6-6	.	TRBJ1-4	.	CASTLRGGEEKLFF	TGTGCCAGCACCTTACGGGGGGGCGAAGAAAAACTGTTTTTT
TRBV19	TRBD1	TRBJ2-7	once	CASSSGTDEQYF	TGTGCCAGTAGCTCTGGGACAGACGAGCAGTACTTC
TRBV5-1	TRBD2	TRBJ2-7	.	CASSLAIGGRVDEQYF	TGCGCCAGCAGCTTGGCCATAGGTGGGAGGGTCGACGAGCAGTACTTC
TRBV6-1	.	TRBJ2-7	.	CASRLREIQEQYF	TGTGCCAGCAGGTTGAGGGAGATACAAGAGCAGTACTTC
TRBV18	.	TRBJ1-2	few	CASSPVGARRYGYTF	TGTGCCAGCTCACCGGTGGGGGCGAGGCGATATGGCTACACCTTC
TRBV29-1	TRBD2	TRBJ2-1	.	CSVGLAGVEQFF	TGCAGCGTTGGGCTAGCGGGAGTCGAGCAGTTCTTC
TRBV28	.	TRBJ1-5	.	CASSLLMGAGGQPQHF	TGTGCCAGCAGTTTATTAATGGGGGCTGGCGGACAGCCCCAGCATTTT
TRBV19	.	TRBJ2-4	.	CASSIPGAENIQYF	TGTGCCAGTAGTATTCCGGGAGCCGAAAACATTCAGTACTTC
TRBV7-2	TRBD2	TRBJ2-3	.	CASSLRRTSEADTQYF	TGTGCCAGCAGCTTGCGGAGGACTAGCGAGGCAGATACGCAGTATTTT
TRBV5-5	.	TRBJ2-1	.	CASSYQQGLDEQFF	TGTGCCAGCAGCTACCAACAGGGTCTGGATGAGCAGTTCTTC
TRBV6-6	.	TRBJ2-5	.	CASSYSGEVKTQYF	TGTGCCAGCAGTTACTCAGGGGAGGTGAAGACCCAGTACTTC
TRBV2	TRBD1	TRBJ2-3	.	CASTVSQGAKADTQYF	TGTGCCAGCACCGTTTCACAGGGGGCTAAGGCAGATACGCAGTATTTT
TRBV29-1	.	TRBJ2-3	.	CSVAGGGTDTQYF	TGCAGCGTCGCAGGCGGGGGCACAGATACGCAGTATTTT
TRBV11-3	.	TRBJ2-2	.	CASSLNKYTGELFF	TGTGCCAGCAGCTTAAATAAATACACCGGGGAGCTGTTTTTT
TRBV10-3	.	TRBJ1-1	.	CAISDRGNTEAFF	TGTGCCATCAGTGACAGAGGGAACACTGAAGCTTTCTTT
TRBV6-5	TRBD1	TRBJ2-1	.	CASSRTGSGEQFF	TGTGCCAGCAGTAGGACAGGGAGCGGTGAGCAGTTCTTC
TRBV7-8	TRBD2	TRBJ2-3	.	CASSATSGGATDTQYF	TGTGCCAGCAGCGCTACTAGCGGGGGGGCCACAGATACGCAGTATTTT
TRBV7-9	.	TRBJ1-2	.	CASSLRGNYGYTF	TGTGCCAGCAGCTTACGAGGGAACTATGGCTACACCTTC
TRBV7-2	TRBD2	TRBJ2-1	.	CASSSPTGLAVNEQFF	TGTGCCAGCAGCTCCCCTACGGGACTAGCGGTCAATGAGCAGTTCTTC
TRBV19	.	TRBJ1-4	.	CASRPARSILMREKLFF	TGTGCCAGTAGACCCGCCCGAAGTATCCTCATGCGGGAAAAACTGTTTTTT
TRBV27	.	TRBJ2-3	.	CASSLWAESTDTQYF	TGTGCCAGCAGTTTATGGGCAGAAAGCACAGATACGCAGTATTTT
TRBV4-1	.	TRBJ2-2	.	CASSPDYPRPSGELFF	TGCGCCAGCAGCCCAGACTATCCACGCCCCTCCGGGGAGCTGTTTTTT
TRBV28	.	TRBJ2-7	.	CASSLLSGAYEQYF	TGTGCCAGCAGTTTATTATCGGGGGCCTACGAGCAGTACTTC
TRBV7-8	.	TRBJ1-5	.	CASSEQSNQPQHF	TGTGCCAGCAGCGAACAGTCCAATCAGCCCCAGCATTTT
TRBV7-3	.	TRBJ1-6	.	CASSLYGRGESPLHF	TGTGCCAGCAGCTTATATGGCAGGGGAGAATCACCCCTCCACTTT
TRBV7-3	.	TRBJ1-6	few	CASSLNGGPLHF	TGTGCCAGCAGCTTAAACGGGGGACCCCTCCACTTT
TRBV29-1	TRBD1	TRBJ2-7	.	CSVGGQGFSYEQYF	TGCAGCGTTGGGGGACAGGGGTTTTCCTACGAGCAGTACTTC
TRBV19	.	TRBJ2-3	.	CASSTRTARTDTQYF	TGTGCCAGTAGCACAAGGACAGCCCGCACAGATACGCAGTATTTT
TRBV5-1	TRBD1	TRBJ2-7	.	CASSLLRQGRSYEQYF	TGCGCCAGCAGCTTATTAAGACAGGGTCGATCATACGAGCAGTACTTC
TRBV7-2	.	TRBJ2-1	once	CASSNQRVEQFF	TGTGCCAGCAGCAACCAGCGGGTCGAGCAGTTCTTC
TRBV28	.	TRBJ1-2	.	CACRTGGLDYGYTF	TGTGCCTGTAGGACGGGAGGGTTGGACTATGGCTACACCTTC
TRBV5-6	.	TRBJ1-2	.	CASSLKAGDGYTF	TGTGCCAGCAGCTTGAAGGCAGGGGATGGCTACACCTTC
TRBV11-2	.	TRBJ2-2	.	CASSLVGGPGELFF	TGTGCCAGCAGCTTAGTGGGGGGGCCCGGGGAGCTGTTTTTT
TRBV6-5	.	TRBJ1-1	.	CASRLRNTEAFF	TGTGCCAGCCGGTTGAGGAACACTGAAGCTTTCTTT
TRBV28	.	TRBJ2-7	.	CASSFNRLLLAYEQYF	TGTGCCAGCAGTTTTAATCGTCTGTTACTAGCCTACGAGCAGTACTTC